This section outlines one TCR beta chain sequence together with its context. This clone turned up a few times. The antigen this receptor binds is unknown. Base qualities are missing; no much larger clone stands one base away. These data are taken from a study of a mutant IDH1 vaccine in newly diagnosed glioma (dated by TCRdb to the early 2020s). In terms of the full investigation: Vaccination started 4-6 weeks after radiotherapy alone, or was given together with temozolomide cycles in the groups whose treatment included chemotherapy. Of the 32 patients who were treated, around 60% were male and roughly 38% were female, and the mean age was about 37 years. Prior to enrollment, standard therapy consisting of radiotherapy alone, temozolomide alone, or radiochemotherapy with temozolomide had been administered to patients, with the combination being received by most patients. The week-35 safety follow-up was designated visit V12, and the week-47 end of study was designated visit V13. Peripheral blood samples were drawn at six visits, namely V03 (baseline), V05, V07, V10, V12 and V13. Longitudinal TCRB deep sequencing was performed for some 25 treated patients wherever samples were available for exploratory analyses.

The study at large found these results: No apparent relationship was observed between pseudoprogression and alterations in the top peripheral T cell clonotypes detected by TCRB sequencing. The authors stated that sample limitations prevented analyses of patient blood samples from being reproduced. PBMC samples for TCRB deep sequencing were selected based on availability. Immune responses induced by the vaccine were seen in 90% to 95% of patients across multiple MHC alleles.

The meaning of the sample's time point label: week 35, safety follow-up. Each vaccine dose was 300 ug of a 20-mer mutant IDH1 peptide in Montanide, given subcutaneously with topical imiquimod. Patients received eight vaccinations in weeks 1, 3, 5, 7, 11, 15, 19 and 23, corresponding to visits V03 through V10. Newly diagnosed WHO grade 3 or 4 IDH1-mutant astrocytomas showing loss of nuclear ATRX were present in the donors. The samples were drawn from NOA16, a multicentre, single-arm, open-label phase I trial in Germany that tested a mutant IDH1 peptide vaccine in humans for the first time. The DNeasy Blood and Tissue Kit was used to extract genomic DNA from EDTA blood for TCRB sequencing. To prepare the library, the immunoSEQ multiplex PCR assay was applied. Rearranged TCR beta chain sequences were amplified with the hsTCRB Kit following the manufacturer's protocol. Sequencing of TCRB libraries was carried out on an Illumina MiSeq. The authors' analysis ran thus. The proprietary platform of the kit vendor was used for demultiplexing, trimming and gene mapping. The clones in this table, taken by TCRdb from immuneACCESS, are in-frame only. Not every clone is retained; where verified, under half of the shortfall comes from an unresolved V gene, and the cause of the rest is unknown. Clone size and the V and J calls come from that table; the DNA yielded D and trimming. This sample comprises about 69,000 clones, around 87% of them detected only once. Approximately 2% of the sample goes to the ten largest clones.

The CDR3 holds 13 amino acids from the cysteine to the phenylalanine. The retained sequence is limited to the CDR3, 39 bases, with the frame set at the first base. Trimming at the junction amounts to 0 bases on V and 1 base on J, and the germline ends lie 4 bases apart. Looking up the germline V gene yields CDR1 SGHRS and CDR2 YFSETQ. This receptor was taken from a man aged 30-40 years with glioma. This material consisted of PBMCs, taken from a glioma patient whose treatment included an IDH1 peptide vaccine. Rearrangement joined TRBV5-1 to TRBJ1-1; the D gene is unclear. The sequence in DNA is TGCGCCAGCAGCTTGGAGGGGAACACTGAAGCTTTCTTT. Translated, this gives CASSLEGNTEAFF.